The 5 T cell receptor beta chains in this list originate from one sample, sequenced in a study of cytomegalovirus exposure and HLA in healthy donors. 13 Jbeta primers and 60 Vbeta primers were used for the PCR. Measured with immunoSEQ multiplex PCR; TCRdb has only the in-frame clones, and not every one. The data show over 150,000 clones, 70% to 80% seen once. The sequencing input was PBMCs. These receptors were obtained from a man in his forties or fifties in good health and CMV-seronegative.

J is TRBJ2-1 and V is TRBV11-1, with TRBD1 matching 7 bases. V trimming: 6 bases; J trimming: 5 bases; junction bases outside the gene matches: 4. CDR3 size: 13 residues. Germline CDR1 is SGHAT and CDR2 is FQDESV (reference sequence). CDR3 in amino acids: CASSRDSNNEQFF. The CDR3 DNA sequence: TGTGCCAGCAGTCGGGACAGTAACAATGAGCAGTTCTTC.

This clone was seen more than once but under ten times. The rearrangement joins TRBV7-9 to TRBJ2-2; tentatively, D is TRBD2 (5 bases). The CDR3 contains 15 residues. The V end was cut by 0 bases, the J end by 0 bases, with 5 bases between. The germline V gene has CDR1 SEHNR and CDR2 FQNEAQ (reference sequence). In DNA, the CDR3 is TGTGCCAGCAGCTTAGCCGGGGCGAACACCGGGGAGCTGTTTTTT. Its translation is CASSLAGANTGELFF.

The chain uses TRBV5-1 and TRBJ2-1; no clear D gene. V lost 0 bases and J 6 bases, leaving 10 bases between the germline ends. The CDR3 consists of 14 residues. Germline values: CDR1 SGHRS, CDR2 YFSETQ. The DNA for the CDR3 is TGCGCCAGCAGCTTGGCAAGCGCTAGCAATGAGCAGTTCTTC. Its translation: CASSLASASNEQFF. Full variable domain (outside the CDR3, taken from reference TRBV5-1 and TRBJ2-1): KAGVTQTPRYLIKTRGQQVTLSCSPISGHRSVSWYQQTPGQGLQFLFEYFSETQRNKGNFPGRFSGRQFSNSRSEMNVSTLELGDSALYLCASSLASASNEQFFGPGTRLTVL.

V gene TRBV2 combines with J gene TRBJ2-5; no clear D gene. The CDR3 contains 13 residues. Germline-derived CDR1 and CDR2 are SNHLY and FYNNEI. Trimming cost V 4 bases and J 2 bases, with 8 bases left between them. The chain's CDR3 is CASSAGLQETQYF. In nucleotides, the CDR3 is TGTGCCAGCAGTGCTGGGCTACAAGAGACCCAGTACTTC.

The rearrangement uses TRBV5-1 and TRBJ1-1; weak D call: TRBD1 (5 bases). Trimming left V 4 bases short and J 6 bases short, with 22 bases between. This CDR3 has 16 residues. The V gene's germline CDR1 is SGHRS and CDR2 YFSETQ. CDR3 region: CASSPRDSLKGSEAFF. CDR3 nucleotides: TGCGCCAGCAGCCCAAGGGACTCCCTTAAAGGATCTGAAGCTTTCTTT. The variable domain in full, with the rest retrieved from reference TRBV5-1 and TRBJ1-1, is KAGVTQTPRYLIKTRGQQVTLSCSPISGHRSVSWYQQTPGQGLQFLFEYFSETQRNKGNFPGRFSGRQFSNSRSEMNVSTLELGDSALYLCASSPRDSLKGSEAFFGQGTRLTVV.